This T cell receptor (beta chain) is from a study of cytomegalovirus exposure and HLA in healthy donors. Study details: The study placed around 80% of its 398 genotyped donors in the Caucasian-associated ancestry cluster.

The PCR had 60 Vbeta and 13 Jbeta primers. Profiled with immunoSEQ multiplex PCR; TCRdb holds only in-frame clones, not every one. In the table there are roughly 200,000 clones, roughly 88% of which are singletons. Comment on this clone: What it recognizes is unknown.

Study-wide results and caveats: Despite most TCR sequences being rare, some public TCRs occurred in many donors. V- and J-gene trimming in TCR beta was tied to a missense DCLRE1C variant by an analysis performed later. The classifier was said to identify cytomegalovirus status with high specificity and sensitivity.

The CDR3 has 13 residues. V was trimmed by 6 bases and J by 8 bases, leaving 14 bases between them. Germline V lookup: CDR1 SGHTA, CDR2 FQGNSA. This chain connects TRBV7-2 to TRBJ2-1; a possible D gene is TRBD1 (6 bases). What was sequenced was PBMCs. The sequence was collected from a boy between 2 and 15 years old in good health and CMV-seronegative. CDR3 residues: CASRQTQGYEQFF. The DNA for the CDR3 is TGTGCCAGCAGACAGACACAGGGCTATGAGCAGTTCTTC.